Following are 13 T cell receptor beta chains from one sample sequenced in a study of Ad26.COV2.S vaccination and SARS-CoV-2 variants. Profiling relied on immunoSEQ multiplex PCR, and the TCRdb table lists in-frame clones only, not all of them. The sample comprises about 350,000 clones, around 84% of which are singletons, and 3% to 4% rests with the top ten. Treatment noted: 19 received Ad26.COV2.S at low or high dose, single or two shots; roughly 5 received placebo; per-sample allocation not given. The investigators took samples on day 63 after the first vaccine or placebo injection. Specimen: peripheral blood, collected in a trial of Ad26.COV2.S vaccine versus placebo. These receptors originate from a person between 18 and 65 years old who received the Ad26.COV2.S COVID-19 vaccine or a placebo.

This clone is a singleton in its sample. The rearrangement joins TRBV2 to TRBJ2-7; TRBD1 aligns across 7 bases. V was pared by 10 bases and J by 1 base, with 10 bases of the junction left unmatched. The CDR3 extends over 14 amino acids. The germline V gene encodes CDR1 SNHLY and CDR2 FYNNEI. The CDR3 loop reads CAIEDRSSSYEQYF. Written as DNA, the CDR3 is TGTGCCATCGAGGACAGGAGCAGTTCCTACGAGCAGTACTTC.

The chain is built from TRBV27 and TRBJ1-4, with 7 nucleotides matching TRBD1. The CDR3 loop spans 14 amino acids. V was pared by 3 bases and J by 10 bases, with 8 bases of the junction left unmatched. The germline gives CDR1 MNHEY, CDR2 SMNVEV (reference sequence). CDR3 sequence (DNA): TGTGCCAGCAGTTTGTCCCAGGGGGGGGGAAAACTGTTTTTT. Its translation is CASSLSQGGGKLFF.

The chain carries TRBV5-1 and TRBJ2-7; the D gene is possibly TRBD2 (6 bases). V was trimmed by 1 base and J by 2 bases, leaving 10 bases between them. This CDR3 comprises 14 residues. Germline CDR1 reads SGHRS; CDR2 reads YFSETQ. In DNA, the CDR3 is TGCGCCAGCAGCTTGTTCGCGGGAACCTACGAGCAGTACTTC. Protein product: CASSLFAGTYEQYF.

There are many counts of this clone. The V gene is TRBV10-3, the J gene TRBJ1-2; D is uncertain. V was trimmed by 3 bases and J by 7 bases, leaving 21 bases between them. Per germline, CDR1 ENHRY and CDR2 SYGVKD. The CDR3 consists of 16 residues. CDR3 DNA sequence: TGTGCCATCAGTGATCCGGCGACCAATGAAGTTGCTGGCTACACCTTC. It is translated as CAISDPATNEVAGYTF.

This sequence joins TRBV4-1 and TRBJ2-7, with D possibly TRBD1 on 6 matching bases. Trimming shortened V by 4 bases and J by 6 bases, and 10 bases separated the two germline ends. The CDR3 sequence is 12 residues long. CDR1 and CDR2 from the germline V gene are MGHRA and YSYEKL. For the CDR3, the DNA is TGCGCCAGCAGCCTAGTAGGGGGCGAGCAGTACTTC. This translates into CASSLVGGEQYF.

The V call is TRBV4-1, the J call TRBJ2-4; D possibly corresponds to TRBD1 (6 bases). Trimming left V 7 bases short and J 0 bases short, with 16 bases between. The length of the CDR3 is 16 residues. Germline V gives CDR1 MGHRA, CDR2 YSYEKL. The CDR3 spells CASTPDRTLAKNIQYF. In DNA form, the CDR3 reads TGCGCCAGCACCCCCGACAGGACTTTAGCCAAAAACATTCAGTACTTC.

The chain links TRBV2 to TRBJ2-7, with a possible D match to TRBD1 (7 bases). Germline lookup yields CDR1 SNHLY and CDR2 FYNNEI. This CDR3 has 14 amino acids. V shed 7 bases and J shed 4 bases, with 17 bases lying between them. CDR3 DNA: TGTGCCAGCACCCATGAGCCAGGGGGGTACGAGCAGTACTTC. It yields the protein CASTHEPGGYEQYF.

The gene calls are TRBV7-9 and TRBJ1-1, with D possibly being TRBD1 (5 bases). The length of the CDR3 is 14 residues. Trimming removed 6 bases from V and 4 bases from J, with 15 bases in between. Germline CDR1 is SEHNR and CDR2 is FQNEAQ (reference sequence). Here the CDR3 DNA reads TGTGCCAGCAGAGTGGGGACCACCCCCACTGAAGCTTTCTTT. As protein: CASRVGTTPTEAFF.

CDR3 in DNA: TGCGCCAGCAGCGGGGGACAGGGGGCTGCTGAGCAGTTCTTC. It translates to CASSGGQGAAEQFF. The gene calls are TRBV5-1 and TRBJ2-1; 12 nucleotides match TRBD1. CDR1 is SGHRS, CDR2 YFSETQ, per germline. The CDR3 is 14 amino acids. V gave up 4 bases and J gave up 9 bases; unmatched junction bases: 5.

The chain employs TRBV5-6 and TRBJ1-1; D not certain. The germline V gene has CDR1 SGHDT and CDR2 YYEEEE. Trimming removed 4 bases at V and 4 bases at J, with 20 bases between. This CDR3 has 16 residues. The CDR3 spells CASSPLTGVSGTEAFF. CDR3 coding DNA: TGTGCCAGCAGCCCGCTTACGGGAGTGTCGGGCACTGAAGCTTTCTTT.

CDR3 in amino acids: CASSRDMHYEQYF. In DNA, the CDR3 is TGCGCCAGCAGCAGGGACATGCACTACGAGCAGTACTTC. The chain employs TRBV10-2 and TRBJ2-7, with D possibly being TRBD1 (6 bases). The germline gives CDR1 WSHSY, CDR2 SAAADI. The ends were cut back, 6 bases at V and 3 bases at J, with 12 bases in the middle. The CDR3 runs 13 residues.

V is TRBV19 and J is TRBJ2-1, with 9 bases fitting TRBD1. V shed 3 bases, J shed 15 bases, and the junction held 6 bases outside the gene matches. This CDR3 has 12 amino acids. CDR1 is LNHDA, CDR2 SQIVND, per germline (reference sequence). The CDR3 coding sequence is TGTGCCAGTAGTATCGAACAGGGGGCCGCGTTCTTC. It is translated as CASSIEQGAAFF.

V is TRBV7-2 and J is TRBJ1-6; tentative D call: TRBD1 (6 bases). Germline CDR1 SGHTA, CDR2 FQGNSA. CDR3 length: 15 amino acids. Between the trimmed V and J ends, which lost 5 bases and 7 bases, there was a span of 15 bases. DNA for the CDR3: TGTGCCAGCAGCCCCGGACAGAACCGCAATTCACCCCTCCACTTT. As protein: CASSPGQNRNSPLHF.